This TCR beta chain is from a study of cytomegalovirus exposure and HLA in healthy donors. Overall study findings and caveats: Immune exposure information comprised only CMV serostatus. Later findings reportedly placed an Asian-associated ancestry cluster below the roughly 700-donor mean for N-insertions.

In the PCR, 60 Vbeta and 13 Jbeta primers were used. The repertoire was sequenced with immunoSEQ multiplex PCR; TCRdb's copy has only in-frame clones and lacks some. The sample lists some 150,000 clones, 75% to 80% occurring once. A note on this clone: Antigen: not known.

Sequenced input: PBMCs. This clonotype was obtained from a man aged 35-49 years in good health and CMV-seropositive.

CDR3 region: CASSPNSNPGQWNEKLFF. CDR3 nucleotide sequence: TGCGCCAGCAGCCCAAATTCAAACCCGGGACAATGGAATGAAAAACTGTTTTTT. The V gene is TRBV5-1, the J gene TRBJ1-4; the D gene is possibly TRBD1 (6 bases). V lost 4 bases to trimming and J lost 5 bases, with 24 bases between them. This CDR3 comprises 18 residues. From germline, CDR1 is SGHRS and CDR2 YFSETQ. The full variable domain, rest sourced from reference TRBV5-1 and TRBJ1-4, is KAGVTQTPRYLIKTRGQQVTLSCSPISGHRSVSWYQQTPGQGLQFLFEYFSETQRNKGNFPGRFSGRQFSNSRSEMNVSTLELGDSALYLCASSPNSNPGQWNEKLFFGSGTQLSVL.